This T cell receptor (beta chain) derives from a study of T cell responses to AZD1222 COVID-19 vaccine. General study findings and limits: The donor cohort was predominantly white British with a female majority, and clonal diversity may have been underestimated. There were repertoire samples only from the period after the peak T cell response.

A note on this clone: Antigen specificity is unknown.

The CDR3 is 14 residues long. Trimming at V came to 4 bases and at J to 5 bases, leaving 4 bases not matched to a gene. Per the germline V gene, CDR1 is SGHRS and CDR2 is YFSETQ. Here immunoSEQ multiplex PCR was the method, and the copy in TCRdb shows in-frame clones only, minus some. The sample shows approximately 170,000 clones, 80% to 90% of them seen only once. The chain combines TRBV5-1 with TRBJ2-5; TRBD1 aligns across 11 bases. This TCR derives from an adult who received the AZD1222 COVID-19 vaccine. The sequencing used peripheral blood, collected 28 days after the second AZD1222 dose. Here the CDR3 reads CASSVGQGEETQYF. CDR3 bases: TGCGCCAGCAGCGTGGGACAGGGGGAGGAGACCCAGTACTTC.